One and the same sample provided the 26 T cell receptor beta chains below, sequenced in a study of spatial heterogeneity in lung cancer. TCRdb passed the 5' RACE reads through MiXCR, listing each CDR3 protein once. The data hold some 120,000 distinct CDR3 sequences, with 10% to 15% observed a single time. Time point defined: blood at routine non-recurrence follow-up after resection. No cells were sorted before sequencing. The whole RNA sequenced was extracted from tumor, nontumor lung or frozen PBMC. The sequencing used PBMCs, collected at follow-up. These receptors originate from a male donor with early-stage non-small cell lung cancer.

This clonotype was picked up many times. The rearrangement uses TRBV28 and TRBJ1-1; a possible D gene is TRBD1 (5 bases). V was clipped by 6 bases and J by 5 bases, with 16 bases between them. Germline V gives CDR1 MDHEN, CDR2 SYDVKM. The CDR3 extends over 14 amino acids. CDR3 sequence reads: CASSPTTGRTEAFF. Written as DNA, the CDR3 is TGTGCCAGCAGCCCTACTACGGGGCGGACTGAAGCTTTCTTT.

The chain carries TRBV5-1 and TRBJ1-1; D is unclear. The CDR3 runs to 14 residues. Germline loops: CDR1 SGHRS, CDR2 YFSETQ. V lost 0 bases and J 10 bases, leaving 16 bases between the germline ends. This CDR3 is CASSLDAGIPAAFF. The CDR3, as DNA: TGCGCCAGCAGCTTGGACGCGGGCATCCCGGCAGCTTTCTTT.

This clonotype has a handful of counts. The chain couples TRBV15 to TRBJ2-2; tentatively, D is TRBD1 (5 bases). The CDR3 length is 18 residues. CDR1 and CDR2 (germline): LNHNV, YYDKDF (reference sequence). V dropped 2 bases and J dropped 2 bases, with 18 bases sitting between them. The CDR3 region has the DNA TGTGCCACCAGCAGACAACCGCGTCAGGGCCCAAACACCGGGGAGCTGTTTTTT. Protein: CATSRQPRQGPNTGELFF.

This clonotype appeared a few times. This chain connects TRBV10-3 to TRBJ1-5; 7 bases agree with TRBD1. CDR3 length equals 16 residues. V dropped 0 bases and J dropped 1; count of bases not matched to a gene: 3. Germline V lookup: CDR1 ENHRY, CDR2 SYGVKD. The CDR3 coding sequence is TGTGCCATCAGTGAGTCAGGGGGCGTGAGCAATCAGCCCCAGCATTTT. As protein: CAISESGGVSNQPQHF.

The chain uses TRBV2 and TRBJ2-2; TRBD2 matches at 8 bases. The CDR3 contains 14 residues. With 6 bases clipped from V and 4 bases from J, the junction kept 4 bases outside the gene matches. The germline CDR1 and CDR2 sequences are SNHLY and FYNNEI. The DNA of the CDR3 is TGTGCCAGCAGGCCCGGGACTAGCACCGGGGAGCTGTTTTTT. Translated: CASRPGTSTGELFF.

In its sample, this clonotype was seen many times. The chain has TRBV28 and TRBJ1-4; no definite D call. V gave up 3 bases and J gave up 8 bases, with 10 bases separating them. Germline values: CDR1 MDHEN, CDR2 SYDVKM. This CDR3 has 13 amino acids. Here the CDR3 reads CASSFRVWEKLFF. CDR3 sequence (DNA): TGTGCCAGCAGTTTCCGGGTGTGGGAAAAACTGTTTTTT.

This sequence joins TRBV12-3 or TRBV12-4 and TRBJ2-1; 8 bases map to TRBD2. This CDR3 comprises 15 residues. The J segment lost 4 bases and the V segment lost 3 bases, leaving 5 bases of the junction unmatched. CDR3 coding DNA: TGTGCCAGCAGTTTCACTAGCGGTCCTTACAATGAGCAGTTCTTC. Its protein product is CASSFTSGPYNEQFF.

V usage is TRBV7-2 and J usage is TRBJ1-5, with 8 bases lining up with TRBD1. Germline CDR1 and CDR2: SGHTA and FQGNSA. The ends lost 1 base at V and 2 bases at J; junction bases unmatched: 4. The CDR3 covers 16 residues. The chain's CDR3 is CASSLGSGGRNQPQHF. In DNA, the CDR3 is TGTGCCAGCAGCTTAGGGTCAGGGGGCCGCAATCAGCCCCAGCATTTT.

The CDR3 loop reads CASSSDRYSYNEQFF. For the CDR3, the DNA is TGTGCCAGCAGCTCCGACAGGTACTCCTACAATGAGCAGTTCTTC. The chain links TRBV11-2 to TRBJ2-1; tentatively, D is TRBD1 (6 bases). The CDR3 length is 15 residues. V lost 4 bases, J lost 0 bases, and 10 bases lay in between. CDR1 and CDR2 (germline): SGHAT, FQNNGV.

The chain combines TRBV5-5 with TRBJ2-5, with D perhaps TRBD2 (6 bases). The V end was cut by 3 bases, the J end by 1 base, with 19 bases between. The germline CDR1 and CDR2 sequences are SGHKS and YYEKEE (reference sequence). This CDR3 spans 17 amino acids. CDR3 sequence (DNA): TGTGCCAGCAGCTGGGGTGGAGGGGCCTTTCTCCAAGAGACCCAGTACTTC. The encoded protein is CASSWGGGAFLQETQYF.

The CDR3 coding sequence is TGTGCCAGCAGCTCGCGGACAAACTCCTACAATGAGCAGTTCTTC. Amino acid sequence: CASSSRTNSYNEQFF. The chain uses TRBV4-2 and TRBJ2-1; possible D gene TRBD1, 5 bases. Deletions cut 5 bases from V and 0 bases from J, with 11 bases between. The CDR3 totals 15 residues. The germline V gene has CDR1 LGHNA and CDR2 YNFKEQ.

This rearrangement joins TRBV12-3 or TRBV12-4 to TRBJ2-7; D may be TRBD2 (5 bases). The CDR3 loop spans 13 amino acids. Trimming pared 3 bases from V and 2 bases from J, leaving 8 bases between. The CDR3 loop reads CASSFRDAYEQYF. The CDR3 DNA is TGTGCCAGCAGTTTCCGGGATGCCTACGAGCAGTACTTC.

This clonotype has a count of ten or more. This rearrangement joins TRBV20-1 to TRBJ2-3, with 7 bases matching TRBD2. There are 13 residues in the CDR3. CDR1 and CDR2 from the germline V gene are DFQATT and SNEGSKA (reference sequence). After removal of 6 bases from V and 3 bases from J, the junction contained 6 bases not matched to a gene. The CDR3 is CSAALAETDTQYF. CDR3 coding DNA: TGCAGTGCCGCTCTAGCGGAGACAGATACGCAGTATTTT.

This clonotype was detected ten times or more. This sequence joins TRBV28 and TRBJ2-7; 8 nucleotides align to TRBD1. With V trimmed by 8 bases and J by 9 bases, 6 bases remained unmatched. The CDR3 runs to 11 residues. Germline V gene data show CDR1 as MDHEN and CDR2 as SYDVKM. The CDR3 nucleotides read TGTGCCAGCGTTCAGGGGGCGGTGCAGTACTTC. Translated, it gives CASVQGAVQYF.

The table lists this clonotype with a few counts. The chain uses TRBV5-1 and TRBJ2-1, with TRBD2 matching 11 bases. This CDR3 has 16 amino acids. J lost 6 bases, V lost 3 bases, and 8 bases had no gene match. CDR1 SGHRS and CDR2 YFSETQ come from the germline V gene. The CDR3, as DNA: TGCGCCAGCAGCTCCAATCTAGCGGGGGGACTCAATGAGCAGTTCTTC. It specifies CASSSNLAGGLNEQFF.

The chain has TRBV28 and TRBJ2-7; no definite D call. The germline V gene has CDR1 MDHEN and CDR2 SYDVKM. The CDR3 runs 14 residues. V shed 3 bases and J shed 2 bases, with 11 bases lying between them. This chain's CDR3 is CASSFGDGPYEQYF. For the CDR3, the DNA is TGTGCCAGCAGTTTCGGAGACGGCCCCTACGAGCAGTACTTC.

The J gene is TRBJ2-7, the V gene TRBV4-1; 7 bases are shared with TRBD1. The CDR3 contains 16 residues. After removal of 1 base from V and 4 bases from J, the junction contained 10 bases not matched to a gene. The germline CDR1 and CDR2 sequences are MGHRA and YSYEKL. The CDR3 region is CASSQAPRDSGYEQYF. CDR3 bases: TGCGCCAGCAGCCAAGCCCCCCGGGACAGTGGGTACGAGCAGTACTTC.

This rearrangement joins TRBV7-9 to TRBJ1-2; D call uncertain. V lost 6 bases and J lost 3, with 8 bases in between. Germline assignment: CDR1 SEHNR and CDR2 FQNEAQ (reference sequence). This CDR3 comprises 12 residues. The CDR3 DNA reads as TGTGCCAGCAGGTTTAGGGACTATGGCTACACCTTC. It specifies CASRFRDYGYTF.

This clonotype was seen a few times. The chain has TRBV9 and TRBJ1-1, with a possible D match to TRBD1 (5 bases). Trimming shortened V by 3 bases and J by 2 bases, and 14 bases separated the two germline ends. Looked up from germline, CDR1 is SGDLS and CDR2 is YYNGEE. The CDR3 totals 15 residues. The CDR3 protein is CASSAPDRGNTEAFF. The DNA of the CDR3 is TGTGCCAGCAGCGCCCCGGATAGGGGAAACACTGAAGCTTTCTTT.

This clonotype showed up just a few times. The CDR3 protein is CASSEGTGYNEQFF. The CDR3 DNA is TGTGCCAGCAGCGAAGGGACAGGGTACAATGAGCAGTTCTTC. This chain joins TRBV9 and TRBJ2-1; 9 bases are shared with TRBD1. V dropped 3 bases and J dropped 4; count of bases not matched to a gene: 2. The CDR3 consists of 14 residues. From germline, CDR1 is SGDLS and CDR2 YYNGEE.

This clonotype came up a few times. The V and J genes are TRBV12-3 or TRBV12-4 and TRBJ2-5; TRBD1 matches at 12 bases. This CDR3 is built from 17 residues. V shed 2 bases and J 3 bases; nucleotides not matched to a gene: 7. The CDR3 DNA follows: TGTGCCAGCAGTTTAAGAGGGACAGGGGGCACCAAAGAGACCCAGTACTTC. It yields the protein CASSLRGTGGTKETQYF.

This clonotype has at least ten counts. The chain joins TRBV11-2 to TRBJ1-4; D call uncertain. The germline V gene has CDR1 SGHAT and CDR2 FQNNGV. This CDR3 has 16 residues. Trimming took off 0 bases at V and 5 bases at J, with 13 bases between the two ends. Here the CDR3 DNA reads TGTGCCAGCAGCTTAGAGAAACAGAGACCAAATGAAAAACTGTTTTTT. Protein product: CASSLEKQRPNEKLFF.

The V and J genes are TRBV4-1 and TRBJ1-6, with D perhaps TRBD1 (6 bases). The CDR3 extends over 16 amino acids. Deletions cut 4 bases from V and 8 bases from J, with 18 bases between. Germline V lookup: CDR1 MGHRA, CDR2 YSYEKL. CDR3 protein: CASSPRWYREDSPLHF. DNA for the CDR3: TGCGCCAGCAGCCCTAGATGGTACAGGGAGGATTCACCCCTCCACTTT.

Only one count was recorded for this clonotype. The gene calls are TRBV6-5 and TRBJ2-2, with D possibly called TRBD1 or TRBD2 (5 bases each). V dropped 5 bases and J dropped 5 bases, with 15 bases sitting between them. Per the germline V gene, CDR1 is MNHEY and CDR2 is SVGAGI. CDR3 length equals 15 residues. The CDR3, as DNA: TGTGCCAGCAGTCTGAAGGGACGTAGAACCGGGGAGCTGTTTTTT. Translating gives CASSLKGRRTGELFF.

Ten or more counts support this clonotype. V gene TRBV12-3 or TRBV12-4 combines with J gene TRBJ2-6; D is unresolved. This CDR3 is 14 amino acids long. V lost 7 bases, J lost 0 bases, and 7 bases lay in between. The chain's CDR3 is CASKDHSGANVLTF. Here the CDR3 DNA reads TGTGCCAGCAAAGACCACTCTGGGGCCAACGTCCTGACTTTC.

This sequence joins TRBV20-1 and TRBJ2-1; perhaps TRBD2 as D (7 bases). Trimming pared 1 base from V and 9 bases from J, leaving 25 bases between. The length of the CDR3 is 17 residues. The germline V gene has CDR1 DFQATT and CDR2 SNEGSKA (reference sequence). The CDR3 sequence is CSARVLRGASLTGEQFF. DNA for the CDR3: TGCAGTGCTAGAGTCTTACGGGGGGCAAGTTTAACTGGTGAGCAGTTCTTC.